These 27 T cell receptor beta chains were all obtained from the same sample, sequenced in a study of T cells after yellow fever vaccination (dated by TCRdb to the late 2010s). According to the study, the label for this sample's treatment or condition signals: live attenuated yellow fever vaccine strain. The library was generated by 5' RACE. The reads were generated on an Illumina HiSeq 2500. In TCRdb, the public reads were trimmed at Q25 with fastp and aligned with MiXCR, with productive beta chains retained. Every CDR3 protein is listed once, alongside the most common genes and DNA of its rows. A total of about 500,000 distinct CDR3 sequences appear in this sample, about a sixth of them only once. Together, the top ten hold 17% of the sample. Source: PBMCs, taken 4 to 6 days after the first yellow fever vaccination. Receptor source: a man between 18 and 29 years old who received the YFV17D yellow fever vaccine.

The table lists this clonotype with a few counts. In nucleotides, the CDR3 is TGTGCCAGCAGTTTCGGCAGGGGCCTTGGCTACACCTTC. This sequence encodes CASSFGRGLGYTF. This sequence joins TRBV12-3 or TRBV12-4 and TRBJ1-2; perhaps TRBD1 as D (6 bases). Trimming removed 3 bases from V and 7 bases from J, with 12 bases in between. The CDR3 runs 13 residues.

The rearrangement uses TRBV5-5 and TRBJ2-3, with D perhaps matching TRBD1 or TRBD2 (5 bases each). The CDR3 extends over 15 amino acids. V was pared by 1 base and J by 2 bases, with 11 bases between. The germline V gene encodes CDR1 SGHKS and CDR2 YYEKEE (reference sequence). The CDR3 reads CASSLQGRDTDTQYF. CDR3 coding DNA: TGTGCCAGCAGCTTGCAGGGACGGGACACAGATACGCAGTATTTT.

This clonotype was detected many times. CDR3 loop: CASSSPGTVPDTQYF. DNA of the CDR3: TGTGCCAGCAGCTCACCCGGGACAGTCCCAGATACGCAGTATTTT. The chain employs TRBV12-3 or TRBV12-4 and TRBJ2-3; TRBD1 agrees at 7 bases. This CDR3 is 15 amino acids long. Germline trimming cut 6 bases from V and 4 bases from J; bases unmatched to any gene: 10.

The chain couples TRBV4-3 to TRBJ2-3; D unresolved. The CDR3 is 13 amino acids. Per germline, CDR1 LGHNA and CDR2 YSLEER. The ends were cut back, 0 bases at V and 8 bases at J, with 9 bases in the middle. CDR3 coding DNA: TGCGCCAGCAGCCAAGATCTTCGTTTTACGCAGTATTTT. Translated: CASSQDLRFTQYF.

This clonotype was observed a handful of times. CDR3 sequence (DNA): TGCAGTGCGCCTGGCGGGGGGAAAAACATTCAGTACTTC. Translation gives CSAPGGGKNIQYF. This chain uses TRBV20-1 with TRBJ2-4; 8 bases are shared with TRBD2. The CDR3 covers 13 residues. Germline V gene data show CDR1 as DFQATT and CDR2 as SNEGSKA (reference sequence). V was pared by 6 bases and J by 4 bases, with 5 bases of the junction left unmatched.

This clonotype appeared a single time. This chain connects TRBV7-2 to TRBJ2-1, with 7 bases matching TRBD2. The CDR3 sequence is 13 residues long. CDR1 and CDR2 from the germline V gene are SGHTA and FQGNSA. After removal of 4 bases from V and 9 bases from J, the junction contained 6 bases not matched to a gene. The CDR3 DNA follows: TGTGCCAGCAGCTCTGGGGGAGGGTTTGAGCAGTTCTTC. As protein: CASSSGGGFEQFF.

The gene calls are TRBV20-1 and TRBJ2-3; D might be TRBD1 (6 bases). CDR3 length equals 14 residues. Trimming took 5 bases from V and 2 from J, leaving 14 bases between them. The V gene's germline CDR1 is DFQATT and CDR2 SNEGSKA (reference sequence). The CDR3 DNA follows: TGCAGTGCTTACAGGGTGGGTTCCACAGATACGCAGTATTTT. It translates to CSAYRVGSTDTQYF.

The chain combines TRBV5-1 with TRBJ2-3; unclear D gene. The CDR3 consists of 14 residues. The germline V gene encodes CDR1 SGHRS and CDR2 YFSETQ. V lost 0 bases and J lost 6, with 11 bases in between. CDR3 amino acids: CASSLGRLGDTQYF. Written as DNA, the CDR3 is TGCGCCAGCAGCTTGGGTCGTCTTGGGGATACGCAGTATTTT.

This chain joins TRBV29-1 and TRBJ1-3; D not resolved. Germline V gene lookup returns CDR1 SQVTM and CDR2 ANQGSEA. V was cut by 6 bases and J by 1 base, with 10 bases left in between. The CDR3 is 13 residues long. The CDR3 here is CSVEIGSGNTIYF. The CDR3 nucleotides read TGCAGCGTGGAAATTGGATCTGGAAACACCATATATTTT. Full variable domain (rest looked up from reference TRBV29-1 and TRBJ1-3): SAVISQKPSRDICQRGTSLTIQCQVDSQVTMMFWYRQQPGQSLTLIATANQGSEATYESGFVIDKFPISRPNLTFSTLTVSNMSPEDSSIYLCSVEIGSGNTIYFGEGSWLTVV.

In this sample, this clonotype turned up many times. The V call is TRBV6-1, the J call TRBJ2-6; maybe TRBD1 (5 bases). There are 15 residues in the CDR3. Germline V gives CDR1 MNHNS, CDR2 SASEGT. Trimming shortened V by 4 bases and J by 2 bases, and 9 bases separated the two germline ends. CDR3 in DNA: TGTGCCAGCAGTGCAAGGGGAACTGGGGCCAACGTCCTGACTTTC. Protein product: CASSARGTGANVLTF.

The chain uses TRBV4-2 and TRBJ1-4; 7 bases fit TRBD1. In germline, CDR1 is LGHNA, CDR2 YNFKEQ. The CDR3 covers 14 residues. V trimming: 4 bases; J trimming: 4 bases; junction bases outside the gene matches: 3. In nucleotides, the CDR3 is TGTGCCAGCAGCCCGGGACAGAATAATGAAAAACTGTTTTTT. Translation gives CASSPGQNNEKLFF.

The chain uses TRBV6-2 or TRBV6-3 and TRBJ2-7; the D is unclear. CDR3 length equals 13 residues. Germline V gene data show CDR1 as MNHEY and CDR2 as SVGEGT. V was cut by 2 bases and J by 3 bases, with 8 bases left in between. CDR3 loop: CASSYPGHYEQYV. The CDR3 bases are TGTGCCAGCAGTTACCCGGGCCACTACGAGCAGTACGTC.

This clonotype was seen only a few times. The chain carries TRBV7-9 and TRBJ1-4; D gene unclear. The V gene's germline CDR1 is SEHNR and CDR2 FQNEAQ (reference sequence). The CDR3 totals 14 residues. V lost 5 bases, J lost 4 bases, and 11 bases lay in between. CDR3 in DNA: TGTGCCAGCAGCCCCGGGGTTAATAATGAAAAACTGTTTTTT. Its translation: CASSPGVNNEKLFF.

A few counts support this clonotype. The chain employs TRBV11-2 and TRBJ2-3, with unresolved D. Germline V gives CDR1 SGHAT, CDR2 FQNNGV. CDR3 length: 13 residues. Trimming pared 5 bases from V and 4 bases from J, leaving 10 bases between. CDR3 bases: TGTGCCAGCAGCAGGGCTTCATCAGATACGCAGTATTTT. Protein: CASSRASSDTQYF.

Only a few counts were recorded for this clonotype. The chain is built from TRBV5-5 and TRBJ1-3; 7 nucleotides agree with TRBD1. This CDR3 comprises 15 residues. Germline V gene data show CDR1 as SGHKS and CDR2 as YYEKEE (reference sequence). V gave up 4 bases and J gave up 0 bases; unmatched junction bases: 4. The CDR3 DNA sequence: TGTGCCAGCAGCCGGGACAGAAACTCTGGAAACACCATATATTTT. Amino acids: CASSRDRNSGNTIYF.

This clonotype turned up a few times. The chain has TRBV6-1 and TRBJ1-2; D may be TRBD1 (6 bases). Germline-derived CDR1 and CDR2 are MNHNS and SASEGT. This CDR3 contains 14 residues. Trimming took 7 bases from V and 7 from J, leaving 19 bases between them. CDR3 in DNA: TGTGCCAGCAACCTCGGGACACGCATAGGTGGCTACACCTTC. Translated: CASNLGTRIGGYTF.

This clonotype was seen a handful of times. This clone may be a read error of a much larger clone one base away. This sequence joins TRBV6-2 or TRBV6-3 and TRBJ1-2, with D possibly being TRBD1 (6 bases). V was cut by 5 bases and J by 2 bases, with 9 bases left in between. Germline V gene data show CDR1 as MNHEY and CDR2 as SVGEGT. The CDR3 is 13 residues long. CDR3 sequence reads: CASSMTGNYGYTF. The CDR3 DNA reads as TGTGCCAGCAGTATGACAGGAAACTATGGCTACACCTTC.

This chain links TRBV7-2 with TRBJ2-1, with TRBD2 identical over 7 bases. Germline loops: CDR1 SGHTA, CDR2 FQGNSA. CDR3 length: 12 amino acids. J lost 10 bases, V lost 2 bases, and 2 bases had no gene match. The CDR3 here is CASSLKGGEQFF. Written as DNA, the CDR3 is TGTGCCAGCAGCTTAAAGGGAGGGGAGCAGTTCTTC.

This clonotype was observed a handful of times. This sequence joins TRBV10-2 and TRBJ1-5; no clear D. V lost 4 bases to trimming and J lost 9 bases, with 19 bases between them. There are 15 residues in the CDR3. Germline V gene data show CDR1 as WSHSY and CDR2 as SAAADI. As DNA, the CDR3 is TGCGCCAGCAGTGCCCAAGGCCATGCCGTCCGGCCCCAGCATTTT. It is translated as CASSAQGHAVRPQHF.

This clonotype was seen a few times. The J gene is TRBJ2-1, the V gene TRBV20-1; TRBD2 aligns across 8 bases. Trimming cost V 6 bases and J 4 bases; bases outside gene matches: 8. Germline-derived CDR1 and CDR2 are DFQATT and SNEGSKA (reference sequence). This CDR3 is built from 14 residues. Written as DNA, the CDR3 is TGCAGTGCAATCCGGGAGGGTGCTTACAATGAGCAGTTCTTC. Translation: CSAIREGAYNEQFF.

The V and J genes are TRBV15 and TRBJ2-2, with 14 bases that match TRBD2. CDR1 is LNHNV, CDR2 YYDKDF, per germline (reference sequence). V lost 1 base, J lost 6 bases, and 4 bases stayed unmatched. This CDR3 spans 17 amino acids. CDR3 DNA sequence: TGTGCCACCAGCAGAGCTGGACTAGCGGGGGGTTCCGGGGAGCTGTTTTTT. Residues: CATSRAGLAGGSGELFF.

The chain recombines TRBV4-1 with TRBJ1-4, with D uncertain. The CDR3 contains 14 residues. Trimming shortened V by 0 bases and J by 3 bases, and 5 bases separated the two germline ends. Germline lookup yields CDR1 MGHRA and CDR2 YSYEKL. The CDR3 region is CASSQESANEKLFF. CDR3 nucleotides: TGCGCCAGCAGCCAAGAATCAGCTAATGAAAAACTGTTTTTT.

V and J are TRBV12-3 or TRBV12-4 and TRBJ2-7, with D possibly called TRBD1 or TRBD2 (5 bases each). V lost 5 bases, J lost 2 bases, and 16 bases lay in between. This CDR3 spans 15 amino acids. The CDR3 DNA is TGTGCCAGCAGTCCGGGACGAACAAAACCCTACGAGCAGTACTTC. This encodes CASSPGRTKPYEQYF.

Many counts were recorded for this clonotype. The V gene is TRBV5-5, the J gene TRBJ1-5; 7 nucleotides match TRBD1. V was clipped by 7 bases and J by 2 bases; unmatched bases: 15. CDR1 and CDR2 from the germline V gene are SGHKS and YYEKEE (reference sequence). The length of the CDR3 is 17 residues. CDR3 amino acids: CASLGRGRRGGNQPQHF. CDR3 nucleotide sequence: TGTGCCAGCTTGGGTAGGGGGCGAAGGGGGGGCAATCAGCCCCAGCATTTT. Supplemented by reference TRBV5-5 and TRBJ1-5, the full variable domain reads DAGVTQSPTHLIKTRGQQVTLRCSPISGHKSVSWYQQVLGQGPQFIFQYYEKEERGRGNFPDRFSARQFPNYSSELNVNALLLGDSALYLCASLGRGRRGGNQPQHFGDGTRLSIL.

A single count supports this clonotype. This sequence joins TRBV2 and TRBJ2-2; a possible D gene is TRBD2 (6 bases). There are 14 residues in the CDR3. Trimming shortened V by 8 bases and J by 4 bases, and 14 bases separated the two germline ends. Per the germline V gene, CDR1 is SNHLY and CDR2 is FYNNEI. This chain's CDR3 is CASGGSSVTGELFF. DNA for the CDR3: TGTGCCAGCGGAGGGTCGTCGGTCACCGGGGAGCTGTTTTTT.

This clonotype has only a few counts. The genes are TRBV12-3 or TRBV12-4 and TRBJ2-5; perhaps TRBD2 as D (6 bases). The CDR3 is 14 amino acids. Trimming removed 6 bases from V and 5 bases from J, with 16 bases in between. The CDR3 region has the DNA TGTGCCAGCAGGGTGGGGCCAGGGAGGGAGACCCAGTACTTC. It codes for CASRVGPGRETQYF.

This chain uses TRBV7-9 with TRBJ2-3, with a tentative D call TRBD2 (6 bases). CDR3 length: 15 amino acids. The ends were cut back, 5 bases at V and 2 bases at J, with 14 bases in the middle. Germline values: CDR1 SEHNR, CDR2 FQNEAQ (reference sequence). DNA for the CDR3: TGTGCCAGCAGCCCAGCGGGCAGACACACAGATACGCAGTATTTT. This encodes CASSPAGRHTDTQYF.